Listed here is a single TCR beta chain. Assay used: immunoSEQ multiplex PCR; TCRdb lists only in-frame clones, some missing. The table records some 64,000 clones, roughly 95% of them present only once. These data belong to a study of brain T cells in children with intractable seizures. The V end was cut by 4 bases, the J end by 2 bases, with 8 bases between. The germline V gene encodes CDR1 SQVTM and CDR2 ANQGSEA. This CDR3 is 12 amino acids long. The rearrangement joins TRBV29-1 to TRBJ1-2; a possible D gene is TRBD1 (6 bases). The sequence derives from a boy less than two years old with focal cortical dysplasia and intractable seizures. The sequencing here drew on peripheral blood, taken at surgery. The CDR3 DNA is TGCAGCGTTGTAACAGGGAACTATGGCTACACCTTC. Its translation: CSVVTGNYGYTF.